A selection of T cell receptor beta chains follows, all from one sample in a study of T cell responses to AZD1222 COVID-19 vaccine. Using immunoSEQ multiplex PCR, the repertoire was profiled, and TCRdb retains in-frame clones only, with some absent. The profile shows more than 95,000 clones, approximately 88% of them singletons. The input for sequencing was peripheral blood, taken on day 0 of AZD1222 vaccination. The receptors stem from an adult in good health. CDR3s include the opening cysteine and the closing phenylalanine or tryptophan. A D gene is named only where the DNA matches it firmly. Only part of the rows carry a size: once, few, many, or a class if the clone is expanded.

J gene,clone size,V gene,D gene,CDR3 DNA,CDR3 protein
TRBJ1-5,-,TRBV6-5,TRBD1,TGTGCCAGCAGGGCGGACAGGCTGAGCAATCAGCCCCAGCATTTT,CASRADRLSNQPQHF
TRBJ1-5,-,TRBV7-9,-,TGTGCCAGCAGTCAGCGGTCCAGTAATAGCAATCAGCCCCAGCATTTT,CASSQRSSNSNQPQHF
TRBJ1-1,-,TRBV6-1,-,TGTGCCAGCAGTGGAGCAGGGGCGGACACTGAAGCTTTCTTT,CASSGAGADTEAFF
TRBJ2-7,-,TRBV10-1,-,TGCGCCAGCAGTCGGGCCCCTTCCTACGAGCAGTACTTC,CASSRAPSYEQYF
TRBJ2-5,once,TRBV3-1/TRBV3-2,TRBD2,TGTGCCAGCAGCCAAGGGGGAGGGTGGAAAGAGACCCAGTACTTC,CASSQGGGWKETQYF
TRBJ2-7,-,TRBV7-7,TRBD2,TGTGCTAGCAGCTTAGACTCCTGGGGCGGGGGCGAGCAGTACTTC,CASSLDSWGGGEQYF
TRBJ2-1,-,TRBV28,TRBD2,TGTGCCAGCAGTTCCTGCCCCGGGACTAGCGGCTCGTGTGAGCAGTTCTTC,CASSSCPGTSGSCEQFF
TRBJ2-5,-,TRBV30,-,TGTGCCTGGAGGGAGGAGACCCAGTACTTC,CAWREETQYF
TRBJ2-1,-,TRBV30,-,TGTGCCTGGAGCGTTCAGGGGGGCCCCTACAATGAGCAGTTCTTC,CAWSVQGGPYNEQFF
TRBJ2-5,-,TRBV7-2,-,TGTGCCAGCAGCTTAACTAGCAATCCTCAAGAGACCCAGTACTTC,CASSLTSNPQETQYF
TRBJ2-1,-,TRBV19,TRBD1,TGTGCCAGTAGTATGGGACAGACCTACAATGAGCAGTTCTTC,CASSMGQTYNEQFF
TRBJ2-6,-,TRBV3-1/TRBV3-2,-,TGTGCCAGCAACTCTGGGGCCAACGTCCTGACTTTC,CASNSGANVLTF
TRBJ1-3,-,TRBV19,-,TGTGCCAGTAGTATCCAGACGAGCTCTGGAAACACCATATATTTT,CASSIQTSSGNTIYF
TRBJ2-5,-,TRBV4-1,-,TGCGCCAGCAGCCAACGGCCTTATGAAGAGACCCAGTACTTC,CASSQRPYEETQYF
TRBJ1-2,-,TRBV7-9,-,TGTGCCAGCAGCTCCCGAGGGTCGTGGGTAGGCTACACCTTC,CASSSRGSWVGYTF
TRBJ1-5,few,TRBV28,TRBD1,TGTGCCAGCAGTGATGGACAGGGAGGGGGCAATCAGCCCCAGCATTTT,CASSDGQGGGNQPQHF
TRBJ2-5,-,TRBV28,TRBD1,TGTGCCAGCAGTTTCGGGACAGGGGGCGTCGTGACCCAGTACTTC,CASSFGTGGVVTQYF
TRBJ2-1,-,TRBV28,TRBD2,TGTGCCAGCAGCCGGGGACTAGCGGGAACGGGTGAGCAGTTCTTC,CASSRGLAGTGEQFF
TRBJ2-3,-,TRBV6-2/TRBV6-3,-,TGTGCCAGCAGTTCAGGGTATTCCACAGATACGCAGTATTTT,CASSSGYSTDTQYF
TRBJ1-2,once,TRBV27,TRBD1,TGTGCCAGCAGTCAACGACAGGGGGCGAAAGGCTACACCTTC,CASSQRQGAKGYTF
TRBJ2-3,-,TRBV11-2,-,TGTGCCAGCATACTGGTTGGCGAGGGAACATCAGATACGCAGTATTTT,CASILVGEGTSDTQYF
TRBJ2-7,-,TRBV5-1,-,TGCGCCAGCAGCCCCGACTCTGGCGAGCAGTACTTC,CASSPDSGEQYF
TRBJ1-5,-,TRBV10-3,-,TGTGCCATCAGTGAGTCCCAGGCAGTATTGGGTCAGCCCCAGCATTTT,CAISESQAVLGQPQHF
TRBJ2-7,-,TRBV5-1,TRBD1,TGCGCCAGCAGCTTGATACAGGGGGCGGGGGAGCAGTACTTC,CASSLIQGAGEQYF
TRBJ2-7,few,TRBV25-1,-,TGTGCCAGCAGTGGAACAGGGAGGGGCTCCTACGAGCAGTACTTC,CASSGTGRGSYEQYF
TRBJ2-3,once,TRBV19,TRBD2,TGTGCCACCAGAGCTGGGACTAGCGCACAGTCGAGCACAGATACGCAGTATTTT,CATRAGTSAQSSTDTQYF
TRBJ2-5,-,TRBV4-3,TRBD1,TGCGCCAGCAGCCAAGATATTACAGGGGAGGAGACCCAGTACTTC,CASSQDITGEETQYF
TRBJ2-7,-,TRBV7-2,TRBD2,TGTGCCAGCAGCTCTTTAAGCGGGGGCCACTCCTACGAGCAGTACTTC,CASSSLSGGHSYEQYF
TRBJ1-4,-,TRBV7-2,-,TGTGCCAGCAGCTTGGGGGTGGGCGAAAAACTGTTTTTT,CASSLGVGEKLFF
TRBJ1-2,-,TRBV30,-,TGTGCCTGGGTAGCAAGAAACTATGGCTACACCTTC,CAWVARNYGYTF
TRBJ1-2,-,TRBV9,-,TGTGCCAGCAGCGTAGGAACAGGGATACATGGCTACACCTTC,CASSVGTGIHGYTF
TRBJ1-1,-,TRBV12-3/TRBV12-4,-,TGTGCCAGCAGTCGTGGGAACACTGAAGCTTTCTTT,CASSRGNTEAFF
TRBJ1-2,-,TRBV7-2,-,TGTGCCAGCAGCCCTACTCCCCCGAACTATGGCTACACCTTC,CASSPTPPNYGYTF
TRBJ1-6,-,TRBV2,-,TGTGCCAGCAGTTCCATGACATCGGAGAATTCACCCCTCCACTTT,CASSSMTSENSPLHF
TRBJ1-2,-,TRBV6-8,-,TGTGCCAGCAGTTACTGGGGGGGCTATGGCTACACCTTC,CASSYWGGYGYTF
TRBJ2-7,-,TRBV6-5,TRBD1,TGTGCCAGCAGCCGTGACAGGGGGTACGAGCAGTACTTC,CASSRDRGYEQYF
TRBJ2-7,once,TRBV5-4,TRBD1,TGTGCCAGCAGCTTGAACAGGGGGCCTTATTACGAGCAGTACTTC,CASSLNRGPYYEQYF
TRBJ2-2,-,TRBV6-4,-,TGTGCCAGCAGTGACCAGTGGGGTACCGGGGAGCTGTTTTTT,CASSDQWGTGELFF
TRBJ2-7,-,TRBV28,-,TGTGCCAGCAGTTTATTGGGGGCCTACGAGCAGTACTTC,CASSLLGAYEQYF
TRBJ2-7,-,TRBV4-2,-,TGTGCCAGCAGCCGACAGCCTCAGGGCGGGGACGCCTACGAGCAGTACTTC,CASSRQPQGGDAYEQYF
TRBJ1-5,-,TRBV18,-,TGTGCCAGCTCACGGGGACCGCAGATCAATCAGCCCCAGCATTTT,CASSRGPQINQPQHF
TRBJ1-2,-,TRBV5-4,TRBD1,TGTGCCAGCAGCAGAGACAGGGTTAACTATGGCTACACCTTC,CASSRDRVNYGYTF
TRBJ1-5,few,TRBV6-2/TRBV6-3,-,TGTGCCAGCAGTTACCTGGTTAGCAATCAGCCCCAGCATTTT,CASSYLVSNQPQHF
TRBJ1-1,-,TRBV11-2,TRBD1,TGTGCCAGCAGCTCTCAGGGGGCCGGGGCCACTGAAGCTTTCTTT,CASSSQGAGATEAFF
TRBJ2-7,-,TRBV9,-,TGTGCCAGCAGCTCAGGTGGCAGGTACTACGAGCAGTACTTC,CASSSGGRYYEQYF
TRBJ1-4,few,TRBV6-4,-,TGTGCCAGCAGTGACTCGGCAGGGACTGGTGAAAAACTGTTTTTT,CASSDSAGTGEKLFF
TRBJ2-7,once,TRBV7-6,-,TGTGCCAGCAGCTTTACAGCGGGTAGCTCCTACGAGCAGTACTTC,CASSFTAGSSYEQYF
TRBJ2-7,-,TRBV6-1,TRBD2,TGTGCCAGCAGTGAAGCGGGAGGGGCGCGCGAGCAGTACTTC,CASSEAGGAREQYF
TRBJ2-1,-,TRBV6-6,-,TGTGCCAGCAGGGGACTTCTGGAGCAGTTCTTC,CASRGLLEQFF
TRBJ1-1,-,TRBV3-1/TRBV3-2,-,TGTGCCAGCAGCCCGTGGGGCGGGCAAGCTTTCTTT,CASSPWGGQAFF
TRBJ2-7,-,TRBV6-5,TRBD1,TGTGCCAGCAGTTACTCGATTATGGACAGGGGCGAGCAGTACTTC,CASSYSIMDRGEQYF
TRBJ2-4,-,TRBV12-3/TRBV12-4,-,TGTGCCAGCAGTTTTCTAGCGCCCATTCAGTACTTC,CASSFLAPIQYF
TRBJ1-5,-,TRBV12-5,-,TGTGCTACCCGGGACGGTGATAGCAATCAGCCCCAGCATTTT,CATRDGDSNQPQHF
TRBJ2-5,-,TRBV5-1,TRBD1,TGCGCCAGCACCGGGACAGGGGCCGGGGAGACCCAGTACTTC,CASTGTGAGETQYF
TRBJ1-2,-,TRBV25-1,TRBD1,TGTGCCAGCGCCGACAGGGCCCTCGACGGCTACACCTTC,CASADRALDGYTF
TRBJ1-4,many,TRBV9,TRBD1,TGTGCCAGCAGCGTAGAGGCACAGGGGGAAAAACTGTTTTTT,CASSVEAQGEKLFF
TRBJ1-1,-,TRBV11-3,-,TGTGCCAGCAGCGAAAGTGGGACTGAAGCTTTCTTT,CASSESGTEAFF
TRBJ1-3,once,TRBV4-3,TRBD1,TGCGCCAAATTAACAGGGGTCCCTTCCTCTGGAAACACCATATATTTT,CAKLTGVPSSGNTIYF
TRBJ1-1,-,TRBV18,-,TGTGCCAGCTCACCGGAGGCTGAAGCTTTCTTT,CASSPEAEAFF
TRBJ2-1,-,TRBV24-1,-,TGTGCCACCAGTGAGGGAGCCTACAATGAGCAGTTCTTC,CATSEGAYNEQFF